This T cell receptor beta chain was obtained from a study of OX40 agonist ivuxolimab in advanced cancers. The study, taken as a whole, reports: With doses of 0.1 to 3.0 mg/kg, CD4+ and CD8+ blood T cells had undergone clonal expansion by week 6.

Germline CDR1 is LGHNA and CDR2 is YNFKEQ. The CDR3 is 17 residues long. Trimming at V came to 1 base and at J to 1 base, leaving 9 bases not matched to a gene. Autoimmune disease history or systemic immunosuppression barred patients. As concerns this clone: Antigen specificity is unknown.

The assay was immunoSEQ multiplex PCR, and TCRdb's table has in-frame clones only and misses some. The data hold more than 60,000 clones, with roughly four fifths observed a single time. J is TRBJ1-2 and V is TRBV4-2; 7 bases line up with TRBD1. The sequencing used CD4+ or CD8+ T cells sorted from blood, collected in a trial of the OX40 agonist ivuxolimab. The origin of this receptor is an adult with an advanced solid tumor such as melanoma, head and neck, liver or kidney cancer. The CDR3 loop is CASSQAVRQGLNYGYTF. The CDR3 DNA sequence: TGTGCCAGCAGCCAAGCTGTCCGACAGGGCCTTAACTATGGCTACACCTTC.